One and the same sample provided the 13 T cell receptor beta chains below, sequenced in a study of shared clonotypes between healthy human individuals. Assay: immunoSEQ multiplex PCR; the TCRdb copy retains only in-frame clones and omits some. This sample has millions of clones, with around nine tenths found just once. Specimen: naive CD4+ T cells sorted from blood. The subset: CD45RA+ positively selected. Receptor source: a man aged 18-30 years in good health.

The chain recombines TRBV19 with TRBJ2-7; D gene ambiguous. The CDR3 has 14 amino acids. Per germline, CDR1 LNHDA and CDR2 SQIVND (reference sequence). V was cut by 3 bases and J by 3 bases, with 12 bases left in between. In nucleotides, the CDR3 is TGTGCCAGTAGTATTCGGATTTGGAACTACGAGCAGTACTTC. It encodes CASSIRIWNYEQYF. The whole variable domain, remainder taken from reference TRBV19 and TRBJ2-7, is DGGITQSPKYLFRKEGQNVTLSCEQNLNHDAMYWYRQDPGQGLRLIYYSQIVNDFQKGDIAEGYSVSREKKESFPLTVTSAQKNPTAFYLCASSIRIWNYEQYFGPGTRLTVT.

This rearrangement joins TRBV6-5 to TRBJ2-5; a weak D match, TRBD1 (6 bases). TRBJ2-7 matches the DNA end more closely, so the J call is doubtful. Looked up from germline, CDR1 is MNHEY and CDR2 is SVGAGI. CDR3 length equals 13 residues. In DNA form, the CDR3 reads TGTGCCAGCAGTCAGGGGTCCTACTACGAGCAGTACTTC. It encodes CASSQGSYYEQYF.

For this clone: At one end the junction does not follow the germline gene, possibly because of a read error. V usage is TRBV15 and J usage is TRBJ1-5; 7 bases agree with TRBD1. Per germline, CDR1 LNHNV and CDR2 YYDKDF (reference sequence). This CDR3 has 14 amino acids. This CDR3 reads CATAGGGPSQLQHF. The CDR3 nucleotides read TGTGCCACGGCAGGGGGGGGCCCGTCTCAGCTCCAGCATTTT.

This chain links TRBV10-2 with TRBJ1-2; D perhaps matches TRBD1 (6 bases). V was trimmed by 6 bases and J by 4 bases, leaving 9 bases between them. Germline values: CDR1 WSHSY, CDR2 SAAADI. The CDR3 has 12 amino acids. CDR3 nucleotide sequence: TGCGCCAGCAGGTTGGACAGCTATGGCTACACCTTC. Translating it yields CASRLDSYGYTF.

V and J are TRBV11-1 and TRBJ2-2; D perhaps matches TRBD2 (6 bases). From germline, CDR1 is SGHAT and CDR2 FQDESV (reference sequence). With 4 bases removed from V and 7 bases from J, the gap between germline ends came to 16 bases. CDR3 length equals 15 residues. CDR3 amino acids: CASSSGRMVGGELFF. CDR3 nucleotides: TGTGCCAGCAGCTCCGGGAGAATGGTCGGCGGGGAGCTGTTTTTT.

The chain joins TRBV19 to TRBJ2-4; D is perhaps TRBD1 (5 bases). Deletions cut 3 bases from V and 0 bases from J, with 12 bases between. Germline loops: CDR1 LNHDA, CDR2 SQIVND (reference sequence). The CDR3 runs to 16 residues. The CDR3 DNA follows: TGTGCCAGTAGTATCAGGGCAGATCTAGCCAAAAACATTCAGTACTTC. Its translation is CASSIRADLAKNIQYF.

In this sample, this clone turned up a few times. The chain is built from TRBV30 and TRBJ2-2; D unclear. This CDR3 spans 15 amino acids. Trimming shortened V by 4 bases and J by 4 bases, and 16 bases separated the two germline ends. CDR1 GTSNPN and CDR2 SVGIG come from the germline V gene (reference sequence). The CDR3 protein is CAWNGPTWLTGELFF. The CDR3 DNA follows: TGTGCCTGGAACGGACCGACGTGGCTCACCGGGGAGCTGTTTTTT.

This clone was found a few times. CDR3 sequence reads: CAWSGRGEQPQHF. In DNA form, the CDR3 reads TGTGCCTGGAGTGGCAGGGGGGAACAGCCCCAGCATTTT. The chain joins TRBV30 to TRBJ1-5; 7 nucleotides align to TRBD1. Per germline, CDR1 GTSNPN and CDR2 SVGIG (reference sequence). V was pared by 1 base and J by 7 bases, with 4 bases of the junction left unmatched. The CDR3 sequence is 13 residues long.

J is TRBJ2-7 and V is TRBV11-2, with 7 bases lining up with TRBD2. In germline, CDR1 is SGHAT, CDR2 FQNNGV. Trimming removed 0 bases from V and 7 bases from J; junction bases left unmatched: 9. CDR3 length: 15 residues. DNA for the CDR3: TGTGCCAGCAGCTTAGATCAGAGGGGAGGGAGGGAGCAGTACTTC. Translation: CASSLDQRGGREQYF.

The CDR3 DNA sequence: TGTGCCAGCAGCTTGGGGGCAGCCCTCTCCTACGAGCAGTACTTC. It codes for CASSLGAALSYEQYF. V and J are TRBV5-5 and TRBJ2-7; no firm D call. The length of the CDR3 is 15 residues. CDR1 SGHKS and CDR2 YYEKEE come from the germline V gene (reference sequence). The V and J ends lost 0 bases and 0 bases respectively, with 10 bases between them.

In its sample, this clone was seen once. This rearrangement joins TRBV30 to TRBJ1-3, with D possibly TRBD1 on 5 matching bases. Germline V lookup: CDR1 GTSNPN, CDR2 SVGIG (reference sequence). CDR3 size: 15 residues. Trimming took off 1 base at V and 3 bases at J, with 13 bases between the two ends. The CDR3 here is CAWSGGGDGGNTIYF. The CDR3 DNA sequence: TGTGCCTGGAGTGGCGGCGGGGACGGTGGAAACACCATATATTTT.

The chain recombines TRBV7-2 with TRBJ1-2, with D perhaps matching TRBD1 (6 bases). The CDR3 spans 12 residues. V was shortened by 7 bases and J by 3 bases, with 9 bases between the two germline ends. Germline CDR1 is SGHTA and CDR2 is FQGNSA. CDR3 residues: CASTGQHYGYTF. The CDR3 bases are TGTGCCAGCACAGGACAGCACTATGGCTACACCTTC.

On this clone itself: Mismatch with germline at one junction end may stem from a read error. The V and J genes are TRBV19 and TRBJ2-1; TRBD1 is a possible D gene (6 bases). Germline CDR1 LNHDA, CDR2 SQIVND (reference sequence). This CDR3 has 15 amino acids. This CDR3 reads CASREGTQEYNEQFF. Here the CDR3 DNA reads TGTGCAAGTAGGGAAGGGACACAGGAGTACAATGAGCAGTTCTTC.